Listed below are T cell receptor beta chains from one sample, sequenced in a study of blood T cell repertoires in COVID-19. Data came from immunoSEQ multiplex PCR; TCRdb stores just in-frame clones and leaves some out. Of 250,000 to 350,000 clones in the sample, 65% to 90% were seen once. The source material was peripheral blood. The origin of the receptors is a woman in her seventies with COVID-19, enrolled during active disease. Each CDR3 is given with its conserved first and last residue. Each record gives: J gene, V gene, D gene, clone size, CDR3 DNA, CDR3 protein. D genes are given only for firm matches. Clone size is shown for a subset of rows, as once, few, many or a class of expanded clone.

J gene: TRBJ1-5
V gene: TRBV2
D gene: NA
clone size: NA
CDR3 DNA: TGTGCCAGCAGCGAGGAGGCCAATCAGCCCCAGCATTTT
CDR3 protein: CASSEEANQPQHF

J gene: TRBJ1-6
V gene: TRBV6-5
D gene: TRBD1
clone size: few
CDR3 DNA: TGTGCCAGCAGTTACAGGGGGCTTCGGGATTCACCCCTCCACTTT
CDR3 protein: CASSYRGLRDSPLHF

J gene: TRBJ2-3
V gene: TRBV30
D gene: TRBD2
clone size: NA
CDR3 DNA: TGTGCCTGCCAGCGGGGGGGCCCAGATACGCAGTATTTT
CDR3 protein: CACQRGGPDTQYF

J gene: TRBJ2-2
V gene: TRBV7-2
D gene: TRBD2
clone size: NA
CDR3 DNA: TGTGCCAGCAGCTCCGTCCTAGCGGGGAACACCGGGGAGCTGTTTTTT
CDR3 protein: CASSSVLAGNTGELFF

J gene: TRBJ2-1
V gene: TRBV7-9
D gene: TRBD2
clone size: NA
CDR3 DNA: TGTGCCAGCAGCTCGGGACTAGCGGGAGGCAATGAGCAGTTCTTC
CDR3 protein: CASSSGLAGGNEQFF

J gene: TRBJ2-2
V gene: TRBV19
D gene: TRBD1
clone size: NA
CDR3 DNA: TGTGCCACCCTTGACAGGGCGACGGTCACCGGGGAGCTGTTTTTT
CDR3 protein: CATLDRATVTGELFF

J gene: TRBJ1-1
V gene: TRBV18
D gene: NA
clone size: NA
CDR3 DNA: TGTGCCAGCTCTCAGGAGGGTTGGGGTACTGAAGCTTTCTTT
CDR3 protein: CASSQEGWGTEAFF

J gene: TRBJ1-1
V gene: TRBV6-5
D gene: NA
clone size: NA
CDR3 DNA: TGTGCCAGCAGTTACGATCCGGGAGTGGGCACTGAAGCTTTCTTT
CDR3 protein: CASSYDPGVGTEAFF

J gene: TRBJ2-1
V gene: TRBV12-3/TRBV12-4
D gene: NA
clone size: NA
CDR3 DNA: TGTGCCAGCAGTCCTAGGGGGTATGAGCAGTTCTTC
CDR3 protein: CASSPRGYEQFF

J gene: TRBJ2-1
V gene: TRBV5-1
D gene: NA
clone size: few
CDR3 DNA: TGCGCCAGCAGCATGAGCTCCTACAATGAGCAGTTCTTC
CDR3 protein: CASSMSSYNEQFF

J gene: TRBJ2-7
V gene: TRBV9
D gene: NA
clone size: NA
CDR3 DNA: TGTGCCAGCAGCGTAGCTCTAGGGAGTTTTTACGAGCAGTACTTC
CDR3 protein: CASSVALGSFYEQYF

J gene: TRBJ1-2
V gene: TRBV15
D gene: NA
clone size: NA
CDR3 DNA: TGTGCCACCAGCAGCTTAGGGGGACAAGGTTTCACTAACTATGGCTACACCTTC
CDR3 protein: CATSSLGGQGFTNYGYTF

J gene: TRBJ2-1
V gene: TRBV10-3
D gene: NA
clone size: NA
CDR3 DNA: TGTGCCATCAGTGCCTCACGGGAGGAGCAGTTCTTC
CDR3 protein: CAISASREEQFF

J gene: TRBJ2-1
V gene: TRBV5-1
D gene: NA
clone size: NA
CDR3 DNA: TGCGCCAGCAGCCTGGCGGAGGGGTTATACTATGAGCAGTTCTTC
CDR3 protein: CASSLAEGLYYEQFF

J gene: TRBJ2-5
V gene: TRBV7-8
D gene: NA
clone size: NA
CDR3 DNA: TGTGCCAGCAGCTTAGGCCGGGGTCTTACCGGGGAGACCCAGTACTTC
CDR3 protein: CASSLGRGLTGETQYF

J gene: TRBJ2-1
V gene: TRBV6-5
D gene: TRBD1
clone size: NA
CDR3 DNA: TGTGCCAGCAGTCCGACGGGACAGAAGTACAATGAGCAGTTCTTC
CDR3 protein: CASSPTGQKYNEQFF

J gene: TRBJ2-7
V gene: TRBV7-2
D gene: NA
clone size: few
CDR3 DNA: TGTGCCAGCAGCTTAGCGTACAGGGACTACGAGCAGTACTTC
CDR3 protein: CASSLAYRDYEQYF

J gene: TRBJ2-7
V gene: TRBV5-5
D gene: NA
clone size: NA
CDR3 DNA: TGTGCCAGCAGCTTTGCGGGCCTCTCCTACGAGCAGTACTTC
CDR3 protein: CASSFAGLSYEQYF

J gene: TRBJ2-2
V gene: TRBV6-5
D gene: TRBD1
clone size: once
CDR3 DNA: TGTGCCAGCATTTCCCCAGGGGGCAGCGGGGAGCTGTTTTTT
CDR3 protein: CASISPGGSGELFF

J gene: TRBJ1-1
V gene: TRBV2
D gene: TRBD1
clone size: NA
CDR3 DNA: TGTGCCAGCAGGGGGGACAGAAACACTGAAGCTTTCTTT
CDR3 protein: CASRGDRNTEAFF

J gene: TRBJ2-4
V gene: TRBV6-2/TRBV6-3
D gene: TRBD2
clone size: NA
CDR3 DNA: TGTGCCAGCAGTTACTCCACAGCGGGGGGCAACATTCAGTACTTC
CDR3 protein: CASSYSTAGGNIQYF

J gene: TRBJ1-1
V gene: TRBV7-3
D gene: NA
clone size: NA
CDR3 DNA: TGTGCCAGCAGCCTCCCCCAGGCCACTGAAGCTTTCTTT
CDR3 protein: CASSLPQATEAFF

J gene: TRBJ2-7
V gene: TRBV11-3
D gene: TRBD1
clone size: NA
CDR3 DNA: TGTGCCAGCAGCTCGACAGGGGCGAACGAGCAGTACTTC
CDR3 protein: CASSSTGANEQYF

J gene: TRBJ1-4
V gene: TRBV3-1/TRBV3-2
D gene: NA
clone size: NA
CDR3 DNA: TGTGCCAGCAGCCAATCCGGGATCGGTGAAAAACTGTTTTTT
CDR3 protein: CASSQSGIGEKLFF

J gene: TRBJ2-7
V gene: TRBV12-5
D gene: NA
clone size: NA
CDR3 DNA: TGTGCTAGTGGTTTGCCCCGGGGGGAGCAGTACTTC
CDR3 protein: CASGLPRGEQYF

J gene: TRBJ2-4
V gene: TRBV4-3
D gene: NA
clone size: few
CDR3 DNA: TGCGCCAGCAGCCAAGTCAACAGTAACAAAAACATTCAGTACTTC
CDR3 protein: CASSQVNSNKNIQYF

J gene: TRBJ2-7
V gene: TRBV5-1
D gene: TRBD1
clone size: NA
CDR3 DNA: TGCGCCAGCAGCCCCGGACAGGGGGGCGAGCAGTACTTC
CDR3 protein: CASSPGQGGEQYF

J gene: TRBJ1-2
V gene: TRBV27
D gene: NA
clone size: NA
CDR3 DNA: NA
CDR3 protein: CASSSSTGLDGYTF

J gene: TRBJ2-5
V gene: TRBV5-4
D gene: NA
clone size: NA
CDR3 DNA: TGTGCCAGCAGACCTTACAGGGAGGGTGAGACCCAGTACTTC
CDR3 protein: CASRPYREGETQYF

J gene: TRBJ2-7
V gene: TRBV6-5
D gene: TRBD2
clone size: NA
CDR3 DNA: TGTGCCAGCATAGAAGGGACGGGGGGCTCCTACGAGCAGTACTTC
CDR3 protein: CASIEGTGGSYEQYF

J gene: TRBJ1-5
V gene: TRBV3-1/TRBV3-2
D gene: NA
clone size: NA
CDR3 DNA: TGTGCCAGCAGCCAGAGCGGAACTAATCAGCCCCAGCATTTT
CDR3 protein: CASSQSGTNQPQHF

J gene: TRBJ2-3
V gene: TRBV5-1
D gene: NA
clone size: NA
CDR3 DNA: TGCGCCAGCAGCTCCCTGCTGGGGGGAGCTAGCACAGATACGCAGTATTTT
CDR3 protein: CASSSLLGGASTDTQYF

J gene: TRBJ2-5
V gene: TRBV5-8
D gene: TRBD2
clone size: NA
CDR3 DNA: TGTGCCAGCAGCTGGACTAGCGGGGGCCGGGAGACCCAGTACTTC
CDR3 protein: CASSWTSGGRETQYF

J gene: TRBJ1-2
V gene: TRBV19
D gene: NA
clone size: NA
CDR3 DNA: TGTGCCAGTCTGCGGGGGGCAGGATATGGCTACACCTTC
CDR3 protein: CASLRGAGYGYTF

J gene: TRBJ2-1
V gene: TRBV10-3
D gene: NA
clone size: NA
CDR3 DNA: TGTGCCATCAGTGAACCCCCCGGGGAGGTAGGGGCCAGCTACAATGAGCAGTTCTTC
CDR3 protein: CAISEPPGEVGASYNEQFF

J gene: TRBJ1-1
V gene: TRBV10-3
D gene: NA
clone size: NA
CDR3 DNA: TGTGCCATCAGTGAGGGGGGGTGGGAAGCTTTCTTT
CDR3 protein: CAISEGGWEAFF

J gene: TRBJ2-7
V gene: TRBV27
D gene: TRBD1
clone size: NA
CDR3 DNA: TGTGCCAGCAGTTATGGGACAGGGCCCTACGAGCAGTACTTC
CDR3 protein: CASSYGTGPYEQYF

J gene: TRBJ1-2
V gene: TRBV5-1
D gene: NA
clone size: NA
CDR3 DNA: TGCGCCAGCAGCTTGGACAGGGACGGCTACACCTTC
CDR3 protein: CASSLDRDGYTF

J gene: TRBJ1-1
V gene: TRBV5-1
D gene: TRBD1
clone size: NA
CDR3 DNA: TGCGCCAGCAGCCAAGGGACAGGGGCTAACACTGAAGCTTTCTTT
CDR3 protein: CASSQGTGANTEAFF

J gene: TRBJ2-4
V gene: TRBV21-1
D gene: NA
clone size: NA
CDR3 DNA: TGTGCCAGCATCAACGGGACAGACAAAAACATTCAGTACTTC
CDR3 protein: CASINGTDKNIQYF

J gene: TRBJ2-3
V gene: TRBV5-4
D gene: TRBD2
clone size: NA
CDR3 DNA: TGTGCCAGCAGCTCTTCTAGCGGGGTCCGCACAGATACGCAGTATTTT
CDR3 protein: CASSSSSGVRTDTQYF

J gene: TRBJ2-5
V gene: TRBV6-2/TRBV6-3
D gene: TRBD2
clone size: NA
CDR3 DNA: TGTGCCAGCAGCCCCGGGACTAGCGGGGGCCCCCAGTACTTC
CDR3 protein: CASSPGTSGGPQYF

J gene: TRBJ1-2
V gene: TRBV5-6
D gene: TRBD1
clone size: NA
CDR3 DNA: TGTGCCAGCAGCTCTGACAGGGGGCAACGTGGCTACACCTTC
CDR3 protein: CASSSDRGQRGYTF

J gene: TRBJ1-1
V gene: TRBV2
D gene: NA
clone size: NA
CDR3 DNA: TGTGCCAGCACCATCTTAGGGGGAGGGACTGAAGCTTTCTTT
CDR3 protein: CASTILGGGTEAFF

J gene: TRBJ2-5
V gene: TRBV21-1
D gene: NA
clone size: NA
CDR3 DNA: TGTGCCAGCAGACAGGGGCTCCAGGAGACCCAGTACTTC
CDR3 protein: CASRQGLQETQYF

J gene: TRBJ1-2
V gene: TRBV5-6
D gene: NA
clone size: NA
CDR3 DNA: TGTGCCAGCAGCTCTGGACAGTATGGCTACACCTTC
CDR3 protein: CASSSGQYGYTF

J gene: TRBJ1-2
V gene: TRBV7-2
D gene: NA
clone size: NA
CDR3 DNA: TGTGCCAGCAGCTTAGCGCTTGAGGGCTACACCTTC
CDR3 protein: CASSLALEGYTF

J gene: TRBJ2-6
V gene: TRBV24-1
D gene: TRBD2
clone size: NA
CDR3 DNA: TGTGCCACCAGTGATTATCCCCTCCTAGCGGGGGGGCCCAACGTCCTGACTTTC
CDR3 protein: CATSDYPLLAGGPNVLTF

J gene: TRBJ2-7
V gene: TRBV5-4
D gene: NA
clone size: NA
CDR3 DNA: TGTGCCAGCAGCTTGGACATCTACGAGCAGTACTTC
CDR3 protein: CASSLDIYEQYF

J gene: TRBJ1-1
V gene: TRBV5-8
D gene: NA
clone size: NA
CDR3 DNA: TGTGCCAGCAGCTTGGGAGTTACCATGAACACTGAAGCTTTCTTT
CDR3 protein: CASSLGVTMNTEAFF

J gene: TRBJ2-3
V gene: TRBV28
D gene: NA
clone size: NA
CDR3 DNA: TGTGCCAGCAGTTTATATCGGGATACGCAGTATTTT
CDR3 protein: CASSLYRDTQYF

J gene: TRBJ1-6
V gene: TRBV21-1
D gene: NA
clone size: few
CDR3 DNA: TGTGCCAGCAGCACAAAATGTAATTCACCCCTCCACTTT
CDR3 protein: CASSTKCNSPLHF

J gene: TRBJ2-5
V gene: TRBV5-1
D gene: TRBD1
clone size: NA
CDR3 DNA: TGCGCCAGCAGGGGATGGGACAGCCCGAAGGAGACCCAGTACTTC
CDR3 protein: CASRGWDSPKETQYF

J gene: TRBJ1-1
V gene: TRBV7-2
D gene: NA
clone size: NA
CDR3 DNA: TGTGCCAGCAGCTACGTCCCGGGAAACACTGAAGCTTTCTTT
CDR3 protein: CASSYVPGNTEAFF

J gene: TRBJ1-1
V gene: TRBV11-2
D gene: TRBD1
clone size: NA
CDR3 DNA: TGTGCCAGCAGCTTCTCCGGGACAGGGGGGACTGAAGCTTTCTTT
CDR3 protein: CASSFSGTGGTEAFF

J gene: TRBJ1-4
V gene: TRBV19
D gene: NA
clone size: NA
CDR3 DNA: TGTGCCAGTAGAAAGGACAGACTGGAGGAAAAACTGTTTTTT
CDR3 protein: CASRKDRLEEKLFF

J gene: TRBJ2-7
V gene: TRBV7-2
D gene: TRBD2
clone size: NA
CDR3 DNA: TGTGCCAGCAGCGTAGGCCAGACTAGCGTAGCAAAGCAGTACTTC
CDR3 protein: CASSVGQTSVAKQYF

J gene: TRBJ2-1
V gene: TRBV15
D gene: TRBD2
clone size: NA
CDR3 DNA: TGTGCCACCAGCAGAGATTTGGGGGGGAGTAATGAGCAGTTCTTC
CDR3 protein: CATSRDLGGSNEQFF

J gene: TRBJ2-5
V gene: TRBV7-7
D gene: NA
clone size: NA
CDR3 DNA: TGTGCCAGCAGCTTAGCTCCAGTCACTAGTGGGGAGACCCAGTACTTC
CDR3 protein: CASSLAPVTSGETQYF